This TCR beta chain was recovered during a study of blood T cell repertoires in COVID-19. Whole-study context: From the United States, Italy and Spain came samples of acute and convalescent COVID-19. Nucleic acid was either cDNA or gDNA, and it came from T cells, B-cell-depleted T cells, or PBMCs.

Clones were sequenced by immunoSEQ multiplex PCR, and TCRdb holds only the in-frame ones, with some missing. This table holds some 200,000 clones, about nine tenths found once. The sample taken for sequencing was peripheral blood. The clonotype comes from a man of 80 years or more with acute or convalescent COVID-19.

CDR3 residues: CASSLLGSGGVVEQYF. CDR3 DNA: TGTGCCAGCAGCCTGCTGGGGAGCGGGGGCGTTGTGGAGCAGTACTTC. This rearrangement joins TRBV7-2 to TRBJ2-7, with TRBD2 matching 8 bases. Germline V gives CDR1 SGHTA, CDR2 FQGNSA. V lost 5 bases and J lost 7; bases outside the gene matches: 16. The CDR3 is 16 amino acids.